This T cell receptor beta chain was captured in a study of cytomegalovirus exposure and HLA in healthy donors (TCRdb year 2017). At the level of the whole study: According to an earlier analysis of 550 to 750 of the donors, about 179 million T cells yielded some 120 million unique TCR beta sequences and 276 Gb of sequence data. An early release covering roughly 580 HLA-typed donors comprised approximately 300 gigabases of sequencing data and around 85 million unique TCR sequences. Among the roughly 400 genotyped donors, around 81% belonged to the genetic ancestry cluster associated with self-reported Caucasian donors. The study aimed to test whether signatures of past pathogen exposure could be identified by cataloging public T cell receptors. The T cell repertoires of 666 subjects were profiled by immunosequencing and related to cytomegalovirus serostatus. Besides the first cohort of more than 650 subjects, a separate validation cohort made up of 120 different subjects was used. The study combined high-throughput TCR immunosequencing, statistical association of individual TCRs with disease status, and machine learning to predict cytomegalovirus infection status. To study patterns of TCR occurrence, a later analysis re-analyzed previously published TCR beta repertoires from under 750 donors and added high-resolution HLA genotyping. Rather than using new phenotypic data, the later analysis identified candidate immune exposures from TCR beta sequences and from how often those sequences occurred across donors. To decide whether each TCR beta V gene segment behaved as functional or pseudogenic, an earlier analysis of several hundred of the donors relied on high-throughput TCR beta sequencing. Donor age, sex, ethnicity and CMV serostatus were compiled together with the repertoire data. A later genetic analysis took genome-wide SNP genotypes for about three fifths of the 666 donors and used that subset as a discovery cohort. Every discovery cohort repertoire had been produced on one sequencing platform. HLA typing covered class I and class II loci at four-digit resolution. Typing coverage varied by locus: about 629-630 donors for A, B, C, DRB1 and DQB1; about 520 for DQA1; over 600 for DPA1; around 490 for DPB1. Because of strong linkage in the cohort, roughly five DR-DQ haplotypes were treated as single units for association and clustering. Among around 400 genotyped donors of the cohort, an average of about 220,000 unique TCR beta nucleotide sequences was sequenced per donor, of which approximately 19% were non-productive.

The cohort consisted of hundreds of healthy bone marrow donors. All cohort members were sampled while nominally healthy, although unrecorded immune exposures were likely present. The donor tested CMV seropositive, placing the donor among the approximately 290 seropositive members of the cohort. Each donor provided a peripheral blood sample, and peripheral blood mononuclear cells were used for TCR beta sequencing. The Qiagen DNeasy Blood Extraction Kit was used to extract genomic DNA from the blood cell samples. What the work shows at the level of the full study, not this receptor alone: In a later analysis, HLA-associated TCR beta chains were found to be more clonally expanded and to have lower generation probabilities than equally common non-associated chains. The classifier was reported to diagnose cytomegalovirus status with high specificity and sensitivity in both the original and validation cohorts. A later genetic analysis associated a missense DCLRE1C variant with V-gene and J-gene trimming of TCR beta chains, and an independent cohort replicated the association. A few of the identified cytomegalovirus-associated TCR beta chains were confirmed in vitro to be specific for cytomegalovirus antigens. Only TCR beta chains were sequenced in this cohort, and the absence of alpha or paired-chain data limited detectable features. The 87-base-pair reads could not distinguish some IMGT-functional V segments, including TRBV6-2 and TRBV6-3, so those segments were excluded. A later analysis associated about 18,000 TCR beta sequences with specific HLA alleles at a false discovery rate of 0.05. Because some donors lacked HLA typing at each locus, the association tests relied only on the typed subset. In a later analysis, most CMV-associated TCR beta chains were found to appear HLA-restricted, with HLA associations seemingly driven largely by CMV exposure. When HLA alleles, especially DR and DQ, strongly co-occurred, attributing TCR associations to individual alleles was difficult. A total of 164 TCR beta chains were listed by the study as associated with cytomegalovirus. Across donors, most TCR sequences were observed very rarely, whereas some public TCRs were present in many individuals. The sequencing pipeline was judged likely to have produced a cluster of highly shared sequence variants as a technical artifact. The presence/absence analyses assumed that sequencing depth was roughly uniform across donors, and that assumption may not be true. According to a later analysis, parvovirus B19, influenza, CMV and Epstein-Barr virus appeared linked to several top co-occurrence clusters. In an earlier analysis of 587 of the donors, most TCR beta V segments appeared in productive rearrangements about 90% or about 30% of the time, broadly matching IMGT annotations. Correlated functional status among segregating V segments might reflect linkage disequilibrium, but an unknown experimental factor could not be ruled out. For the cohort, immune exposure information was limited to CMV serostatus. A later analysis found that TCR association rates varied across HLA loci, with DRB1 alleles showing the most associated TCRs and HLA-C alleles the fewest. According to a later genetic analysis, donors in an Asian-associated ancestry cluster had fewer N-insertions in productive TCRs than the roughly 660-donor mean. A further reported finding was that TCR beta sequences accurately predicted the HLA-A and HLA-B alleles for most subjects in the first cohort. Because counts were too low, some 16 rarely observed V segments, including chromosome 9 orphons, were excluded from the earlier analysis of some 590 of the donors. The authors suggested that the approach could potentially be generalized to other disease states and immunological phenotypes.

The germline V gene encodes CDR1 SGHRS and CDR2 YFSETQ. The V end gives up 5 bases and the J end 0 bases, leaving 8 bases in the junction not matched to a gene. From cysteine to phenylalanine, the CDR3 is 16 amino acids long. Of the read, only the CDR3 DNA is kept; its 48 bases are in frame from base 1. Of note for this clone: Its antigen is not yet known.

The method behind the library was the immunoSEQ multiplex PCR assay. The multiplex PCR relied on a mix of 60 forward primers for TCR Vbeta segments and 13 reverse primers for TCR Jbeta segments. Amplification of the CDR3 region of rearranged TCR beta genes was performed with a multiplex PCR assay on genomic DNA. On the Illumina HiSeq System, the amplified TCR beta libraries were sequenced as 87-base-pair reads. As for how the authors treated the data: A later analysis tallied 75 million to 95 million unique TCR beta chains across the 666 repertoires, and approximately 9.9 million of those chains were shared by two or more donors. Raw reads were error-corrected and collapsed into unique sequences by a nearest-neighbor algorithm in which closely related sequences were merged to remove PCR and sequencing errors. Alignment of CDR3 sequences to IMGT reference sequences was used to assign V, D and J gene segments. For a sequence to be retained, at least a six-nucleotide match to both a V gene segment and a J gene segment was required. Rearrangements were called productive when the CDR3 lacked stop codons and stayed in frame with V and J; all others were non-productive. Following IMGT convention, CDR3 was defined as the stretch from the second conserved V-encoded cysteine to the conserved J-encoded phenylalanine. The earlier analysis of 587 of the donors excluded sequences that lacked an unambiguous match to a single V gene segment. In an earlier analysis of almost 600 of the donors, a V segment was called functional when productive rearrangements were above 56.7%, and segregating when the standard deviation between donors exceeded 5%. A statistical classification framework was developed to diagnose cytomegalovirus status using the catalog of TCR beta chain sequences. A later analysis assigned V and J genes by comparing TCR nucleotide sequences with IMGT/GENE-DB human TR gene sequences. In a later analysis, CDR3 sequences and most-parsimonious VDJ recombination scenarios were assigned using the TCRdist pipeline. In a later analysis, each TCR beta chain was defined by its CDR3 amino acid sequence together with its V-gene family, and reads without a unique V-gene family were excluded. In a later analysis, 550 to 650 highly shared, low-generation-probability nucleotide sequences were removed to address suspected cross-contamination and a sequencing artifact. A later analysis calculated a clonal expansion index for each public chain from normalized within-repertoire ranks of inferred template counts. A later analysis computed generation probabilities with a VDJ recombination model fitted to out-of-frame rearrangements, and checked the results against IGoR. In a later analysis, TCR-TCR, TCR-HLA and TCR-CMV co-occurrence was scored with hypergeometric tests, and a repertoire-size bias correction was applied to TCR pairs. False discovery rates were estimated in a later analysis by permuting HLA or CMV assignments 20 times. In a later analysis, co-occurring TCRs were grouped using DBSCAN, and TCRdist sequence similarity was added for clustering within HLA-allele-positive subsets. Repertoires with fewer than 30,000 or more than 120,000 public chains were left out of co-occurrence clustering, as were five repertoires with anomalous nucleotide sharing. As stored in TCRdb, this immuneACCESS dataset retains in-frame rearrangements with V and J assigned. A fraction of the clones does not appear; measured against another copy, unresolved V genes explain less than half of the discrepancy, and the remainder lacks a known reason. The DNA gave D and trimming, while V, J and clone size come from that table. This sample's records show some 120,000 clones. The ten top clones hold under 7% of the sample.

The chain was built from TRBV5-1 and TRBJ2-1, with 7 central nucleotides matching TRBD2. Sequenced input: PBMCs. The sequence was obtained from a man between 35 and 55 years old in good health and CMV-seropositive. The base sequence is TGCGCCAGCAGAGCGGGGCTAATTAGCTCCTACAATGAGCAGTTCTTC. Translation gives CASRAGLISSYNEQFF.